What follows is one T cell receptor beta chain and its context. Its specificity is unknown. The time point denotes: pre-sensitization, week 0. The treatment was: therapeutic diphenylcyclopropenone sensitization with weekly scalp DPC. Every patch test was put on after a blood sample was taken. Unseparated into fractions, whole blood served as the source from which total RNA was extracted. The CDR3 extends over 19 amino acids. Trimming took 1 base from V and 0 from J; bases not matched to a gene: 9. Germline V lookup: CDR1 KGHDR, CDR2 SFDVKD. The data originate from a study of human T cells and chemical hapten exposure. Overall study context: Sensitization employed 2% DPC on about 2 cm by about 2 cm of upper inner arm skin.

MiXCR was run by TCRdb on the RACE reads, yielding one entry per CDR3 protein. Of about 260,000 distinct CDR3 sequences detected, around 9.3% appear once; the ten largest clones hold approximately 2.2%. Study-level findings and limits: More PT1 expanded TCRs went with higher patch test scores.

The receptor comes from a woman in her thirties or forties with alopecia areata. Some clones in this sample may be carry-over from other donors' samples. Sample: whole blood, taken in connection with sensitization to the hapten diphenylcyclopropenone (DPC). V and J are TRBV24-1 and TRBJ2-1, with TRBD2 matching over 9 bases. CDR3 protein: CATSDFRASGASSYNEQFF. The DNA for the CDR3 is TGTGCCACCAGTGATTTTAGGGCTAGCGGGGCTAGCTCCTACAATGAGCAGTTCTTC.